The text below deals with one T cell receptor (beta chain). This sample was included in a study of blood T cell repertoires in COVID-19. From germline, CDR1 is SGHTA and CDR2 FQGNSA. V was trimmed by 1 base and J by 5 bases, leaving 17 bases between them. This CDR3 comprises 16 residues. The study counted Cohort 3 donors as recovered given two negative PCRs, clearance, or symptom resolution. In the original processing: The authors estimated nucleated cell counts from reference gene primer amplification. The table came from immunoSEQ multiplex PCR; TCRdb's copy has only in-frame clones and leaves some out. Clonal size and the V and J genes are those of that table, whereas D and trimming came from the DNA. Counted here are some 250,000 clones, 80% to 90% occurring once; the ten biggest clones make up around 16%.

The receptor was derived from a young man who had recovered from COVID-19. The chain has TRBV7-2 and TRBJ2-5; weak D call: TRBD2 (6 bases). Input material: PBMCs or T cells enriched from blood (not recorded which). Here the CDR3 DNA reads TGTGCCAGCAGCTTAGTGGAGTGGGCCGGAGGGGAGACCCAGTACTTC. Its translation is CASSLVEWAGGETQYF.